This TCR beta chain is from a study of shared clonotypes between healthy human individuals. Overall study results and limits: Naive subsets tended to show greater estimated richness than memory subsets.

On this clone: Its antigen is unknown. The same CDR3 is also encoded by other DNA sequences in this sample.

Per the original data handling: With immunoSEQ giving junction-only sequences and no quality scores, filtering differed. Generated by immunoSEQ multiplex PCR, the TCRdb table keeps only in-frame clones and is missing some. Clone size and the V and J calls come from that table; the DNA yielded D and trimming. The table has about 2.4 million clones, approximately 94% seen once. The CDR3 runs to 11 residues. Germline V gene sequence: CDR1 SNHLY, CDR2 FYNNEI. Between the trimmed V and J ends, which lost 2 bases and 7 bases, there was a span of 5 bases. The chain carries TRBV2 and TRBJ1-1; the D is unclear. The specimen was naive CD4+ T cells from PBMCs. Described subset: CD45RA+ positively selected. This TCR derives from a man aged 18 to 35 in good health. Some clones in this sample may be carry-over from other donors' samples. CDR3 in amino acids: CASSELGEAFF. CDR3 in DNA: TGTGCCAGCAGTGAATTGGGTGAAGCTTTCTTT.